This is a list of T cell receptor beta chains from one sample in a study of Graves' ophthalmopathy and Graves' hyperthyroidism. TCRdb itself ran the multiplex PCR reads through MiXCR, one entry per CDR3 protein. Among about 740,000 distinct CDR3 sequences, 40% were seen once, and the ten largest hold approximately 43%. The sample consisted of peripheral blood. These receptors were taken from an adult man with Graves' ophthalmopathy. Each CDR3 is given without its conserved first and last residue.

CDR3	V	J
ASKTDRYSNQPQH	TRBV2	TRBJ1-5
ASSIDRGFYGYT	TRBV19	TRBJ1-2
ATSRGDPGNPGGYGYT	TRBV15	TRBJ1-2
ATSRRTANYGYT	TRBV15	TRBJ1-2
SARTAGGIAQPQH	TRBV20-1	TRBJ1-5
SVEAGQGVGEQY	TRBV29-1	TRBJ2-7
SVVTHSTDTQY	TRBV29-1	TRBJ2-3
SAAGWFGTGYSPLH	TRBV20-1	TRBJ1-6
ASRSLRQGAAYGYT	TRBV7-2	TRBJ1-2
ASSLFRRSQETQY	TRBV7-2	TRBJ2-5
ASQGQGYTEAF	TRBV19	TRBJ1-1
ASSQTPLTQY	TRBV7-9	TRBJ2-5
ASSLSVGQGSPRF	TRBV12-3/TRBV12-4	TRBJ2-2
ASSVALAGEGGYT	TRBV9	TRBJ1-2
ASTRSAGGRSDTQY	TRBV15	TRBJ2-3
SAQKGLADTYEQY	TRBV20-1	TRBJ2-7
AISLTVALNTEAF	TRBV10-3	TRBJ1-1
SVDLGPDKDTEAF	TRBV29-1	TRBJ1-1
ASSYSMNQPQH	TRBV10-3	TRBJ1-5
ASISGTGGGHYGYT	TRBV2	TRBJ1-2
SVEGQTRGLYGYT	TRBV29-1	TRBJ1-2
ASNEREGNGYT	TRBV10-3	TRBJ1-2
ASSLGGQGKTYEQY	TRBV5-4	TRBJ2-7
ASSPWIDNEKLF	TRBV7-9	TRBJ1-4
AISDVTAGYEQY	TRBV10-3	TRBJ2-7
ASSLSWGNTEAF	TRBV5-1	TRBJ1-1
ASSVADYQETQY	TRBV9	TRBJ2-5
ASSSGLSPEKLF	TRBV11-2	TRBJ1-4
ASSQDPTLPNGYT	TRBV4-1	TRBJ1-2
ASSPTGLWYTEAF	TRBV9	TRBJ1-1
SAIPDRATNYGYT	TRBV20-1	TRBJ1-2
ASSLDNYEQY	TRBV7-8	TRBJ2-7
ASSLVGHSYEQY	TRBV7-9	TRBJ2-7
AWSVGVSNQPQH	TRBV24-1	TRBJ1-5
ATSSFRTRRHEQY	TRBV15	TRBJ2-7
ASSQVYRGGYEQY	TRBV4-1	TRBJ2-7
SVEFGRTDGYT	TRBV29-1	TRBJ1-2
SASLPGSSYEQY	TRBV20-1	TRBJ2-7
ASSVAGNSETQY	TRBV9	TRBJ2-5
ASSYGTTTREVF	TRBV12-3/TRBV12-4	TRBJ1-1
ASRGQVGLRNTIY	TRBV6-1	TRBJ1-3
ASSAVLEGEQY	TRBV10-2	TRBJ2-7
ASSEAVRGQVSNWDQPQH	TRBV2	TRBJ1-5
SVEDRGYQETQY	TRBV29-1	TRBJ2-5
ASSPIAGDTEAF	TRBV10-2	TRBJ1-1
ASSKALTYEQY	TRBV19	TRBJ2-7
ASSLDLRNTIY	TRBV7-2	TRBJ1-3
SSSLAGGDSPLH	TRBV7-9	TRBJ1-6
SASFGPAGQGYEQY	TRBV20-1	TRBJ2-7